This passage covers 25 T cell receptor beta chains from one sample sequenced in a study of spatial heterogeneity in lung cancer. The time point: sample taken at primary tumor resection. Sequencing of whole RNA from tumor, nontumor lung or frozen PBMC involved no sorting. TCRdb processed the 5' RACE reads anew with MiXCR; each CDR3 protein has one entry. This table holds around 75,000 distinct CDR3 sequences, about an eighth found once. The sequencing here drew on PBMCs, taken at surgery. The receptors derive from a male donor with early-stage non-small cell lung cancer.

This clonotype has a count of ten or more. The chain couples TRBV7-8 to TRBJ1-3, with a weak D call TRBD1 (6 bases). V was shortened by 5 bases and J by 4 bases, with 15 bases between the two germline ends. CDR3 length equals 15 residues. Germline CDR1 is SGHVS and CDR2 is FQNEAQ. In DNA form, the CDR3 reads TGTGCCAGCAGCCCCCTCCGGGGGCGCGGAAACACCATATATTTT. Its translation: CASSPLRGRGNTIYF.

This clonotype was seen a handful of times. This chain joins TRBV12-3 or TRBV12-4 and TRBJ2-3; the D is unclear. Trimming left V 6 bases short and J 6 bases short, with 10 bases between. CDR3 length: 12 amino acids. The CDR3 sequence is CASRLGRDTQYF. DNA of the CDR3: TGTGCCAGCAGGCTGGGTCGCGATACGCAGTATTTT.

This clonotype was counted between two and nine times. This chain links TRBV6-6 with TRBJ2-1; TRBD1 matches 8 bases. There are 15 residues in the CDR3. Germline values: CDR1 MNHNY, CDR2 SVGAGI (reference sequence). V was pared by 5 bases and J by 6 bases, with 9 bases of the junction left unmatched. CDR3 protein: CASSTGQGAINEQFF. As DNA, the CDR3 is TGTGCCAGCAGTACCGGGCAGGGGGCAATCAATGAGCAGTTCTTC.

The V call is TRBV20-1, the J call TRBJ2-3, with unresolved D. The length of the CDR3 is 10 residues. The V end lost 6 bases, the J end lost 6 bases, and 7 bases lay between the germline ends. CDR1 is DFQATT and CDR2 is SNEGSKA in the germline V gene (reference sequence). In DNA, the CDR3 is TGCAGTGCCCCGAGCGATACGCAGTATTTT. Translation: CSAPSDTQYF.

The gene calls are TRBV24-1 and TRBJ1-5, with D possibly being TRBD1 (5 bases). Trimming removed 11 bases at V and 3 bases at J, with 22 bases between. Germline V gene lookup returns CDR1 KGHDR and CDR2 SFDVKD. The CDR3 has 16 amino acids. Here the CDR3 DNA reads TGTGCCATCGCTATCAGGGTCATCGAGGTCAATCAGCCCCAGCATTTT. Protein product: CAIAIRVIEVNQPQHF.

This clonotype was detected ten times or more. The chain recombines TRBV7-2 with TRBJ1-2; TRBD1 might be the D (6 bases). Germline assignment: CDR1 SGHTA and CDR2 FQGNSA. This CDR3 has 14 amino acids. Trimming shortened V by 2 bases and J by 3 bases, and 10 bases separated the two germline ends. In DNA form, the CDR3 reads TGTGCCAGCAGCTTATCAGGGGACCACTATGGCTACACCTTC. Protein sequence: CASSLSGDHYGYTF.

This clonotype was picked up a small number of times. The chain employs TRBV6-5 and TRBJ2-3, with D possibly called TRBD1 or TRBD2 (5 bases each). With 2 bases removed from V and 7 bases from J, the gap between germline ends came to 13 bases. This CDR3 region has 14 residues. CDR1 is MNHEY, CDR2 SVGAGI, per germline. Here the CDR3 DNA reads TGTGCCAGCAGTTACGGGGGTGTGGGAAATACGCAGTATTTT. This codes for CASSYGGVGNTQYF.

This chain connects TRBV27 to TRBJ2-7; D not resolved. Germline CDR1 is MNHEY and CDR2 is SMNVEV (reference sequence). The CDR3 is made up of 12 amino acids. V was trimmed by 4 bases and J by 5 bases, leaving 9 bases between them. The CDR3: CASSYRGHEQYF. For the CDR3, the DNA is TGTGCCAGCAGTTATCGTGGGCACGAGCAGTACTTC.

There are a few counts of this clonotype. The J gene is TRBJ2-6, the V gene TRBV4-3; D is uncertain. CDR1 LGHNA and CDR2 YSLEER come from the germline V gene. Between the trimmed V and J ends, which lost 6 bases and 4 bases, there was a span of 7 bases. The CDR3 extends over 13 amino acids. CDR3 in amino acids: CASSPSGANVLTF. As DNA, the CDR3 is TGCGCCAGCAGTCCTTCCGGGGCCAACGTCCTGACTTTC.

The chain links TRBV5-4 to TRBJ2-3, with 8 bases lining up with TRBD2. Losses at the gene ends were 0 bases for V and 6 bases for J; bases not matched to a gene: 9. The CDR3 runs 16 residues. The germline V gene encodes CDR1 SGHNT and CDR2 YYREEE (reference sequence). The CDR3 region has the DNA TGTGCCAGCAGCTTGGGACCAGCGGGAGCTGGGGATACGCAGTATTTT. Translated: CASSLGPAGAGDTQYF.

The table lists this clonotype with many counts. The J gene is TRBJ2-2, the V gene TRBV12-3 or TRBV12-4; possible D gene TRBD2, 5 bases. This CDR3 comprises 12 residues. Trimming took 8 bases from V and 6 from J, leaving 10 bases between them. The CDR3 bases are TGTGCCAGCTGTGAGGGTGCCGGGGAGCTGTTTTTT. This sequence encodes CASCEGAGELFF.

In its sample, this clonotype was seen a few times. The rearrangement joins TRBV2 to TRBJ1-5; unclear D gene. Germline V gene sequence: CDR1 SNHLY, CDR2 FYNNEI. Deletions cut 1 base from V and 11 bases from J, with 6 bases between. The CDR3 sequence is 11 residues long. The CDR3 protein is CASSEVGSQHF. The CDR3 region has the DNA TGTGCCAGCAGTGAAGTGGGGTCCCAGCATTTT.

V usage is TRBV20-1 and J usage is TRBJ1-3, with D maybe TRBD1 (5 bases). CDR3 size: 16 residues. Germline loops: CDR1 DFQATT, CDR2 SNEGSKA (reference sequence). V gave up 0 bases and J gave up 0 bases, with 12 bases separating them. The CDR3 protein is CSARDFRGDSGNTIYF. The CDR3 nucleotides read TGCAGTGCTAGAGATTTTAGGGGAGACTCTGGAAACACCATATATTTT.

This chain uses TRBV3-1 with TRBJ1-1; 7 bases match TRBD1. This CDR3 has 12 amino acids. Germline loops: CDR1 LGHDT, CDR2 YNNKEL (reference sequence). J gave up 10 bases and V 5 bases, and 7 bases lay outside the gene matches. The CDR3, as DNA: TGTGCCAGCAGCGGACGGACAGGCGCAGCTTTCTTT. This gives the protein CASSGRTGAAFF.

Many counts were recorded for this clonotype. The J gene is TRBJ2-1, the V gene TRBV11-2, with 8 bases matching TRBD2. The CDR3 is 13 residues long. The ends lost 1 base at V and 10 bases at J; junction bases unmatched: 3. The germline V gene has CDR1 SGHAT and CDR2 FQNNGV. CDR3 DNA sequence: TGTGCCAGCAGCTTAGGACTAGCGAGAGAGCAGTTCTTC. Residues: CASSLGLAREQFF. Drawing the rest from reference TRBV11-2 and TRBJ2-1, the complete variable domain is EAGVAQSPRYKIIEKRQSVAFWCNPISGHATLYWYQQILGQGPKLLIQFQNNGVVDDSQLPKDRFSAERLKGVDSTLKIQPAKLEDSAVYLCASSLGLAREQFFGPGTRLTVL.

This clonotype was detected many times. This sequence joins TRBV25-1 and TRBJ2-1; tentatively, D is TRBD2 (6 bases). This CDR3 comprises 16 residues. The V gene's germline CDR1 is MGHDK and CDR2 SYGVNS. Trimming cost V 5 bases and J 4 bases, with 18 bases left between them. The DNA for the CDR3 is TGTGCCAGCAGTTTGGCTGTGTCTGGGGGGTACAATGAGCAGTTCTTC. Translation gives CASSLAVSGGYNEQFF.

This clonotype has more than one count but fewer than ten. This chain connects TRBV27 to TRBJ2-5; 7 bases line up with TRBD1. This CDR3 comprises 13 residues. Trimming removed 4 bases from V and 1 base from J; junction bases left unmatched: 0. The germline V gene has CDR1 MNHEY and CDR2 SMNVEV (reference sequence). The CDR3 sequence: CASSWTGQETQYF. Written as DNA, the CDR3 is TGTGCCAGCAGTTGGACAGGCCAAGAGACCCAGTACTTC.

At least ten counts were recorded for this clonotype. The chain links TRBV6-5 to TRBJ2-7; a weak D match, TRBD1 (6 bases). Trimming took off 6 bases at V and 4 bases at J, with 13 bases between the two ends. The CDR3 contains 13 residues. Germline V gives CDR1 MNHEY, CDR2 SVGAGI. CDR3 DNA: TGTGCCAGCAGAAGGGGGTACGGTTACGAGCAGTACTTC. This translates into CASRRGYGYEQYF.

This clonotype was recorded at least ten times. The chain combines TRBV5-1 with TRBJ1-2; 7 positions agree with TRBD1. The CDR3 covers 14 residues. Trimming cost V 3 bases and J 8 bases; bases outside gene matches: 10. Germline CDR1 SGHRS, CDR2 YFSETQ. CDR3 bases: TGCGCCAGCAGCTCAACAACAGGGGTAGGCGGCTACACCTTC. This sequence encodes CASSSTTGVGGYTF.

V usage is TRBV4-3 and J usage is TRBJ1-3; D gene ambiguous. The CDR3 totals 15 residues. Germline values: CDR1 LGHNA, CDR2 YSLEER. V dropped 0 bases and J dropped 3 bases, with 9 bases sitting between them. CDR3 loop: CASSQDARGGNTIYF. CDR3 DNA sequence: TGCGCCAGCAGCCAAGATGCAAGAGGTGGAAACACCATATATTTT.

V gene TRBV11-3 combines with J gene TRBJ2-5; 10 bases match TRBD2. Germline CDR1 is SGHNT and CDR2 is YENEEA. V shed 4 bases, J shed 4 bases, and the junction held 9 bases outside the gene matches. CDR3 length: 16 residues. For the CDR3, the DNA is TGTGCCAGCAGCTCCCCTCTAGCGGGAGAAGGAGAGACCCAGTACTTC. Amino acids: CASSSPLAGEGETQYF.

This clonotype turned up a few times. V usage is TRBV5-1 and J usage is TRBJ2-1; 7 bases match TRBD2. Germline V gene data show CDR1 as SGHRS and CDR2 as YFSETQ. CDR3 length: 13 amino acids. Unmatched junction bases numbered 3, after V lost 4 bases and J lost 5 bases. CDR3 nucleotide sequence: TGCGCCAGCAGCGTGGGAGGGGACAATGAGCAGTTCTTC. Protein: CASSVGGDNEQFF.

This clonotype was detected a few times. The V and J genes are TRBV27 and TRBJ1-5; TRBD1 agrees at 7 bases. Germline loops: CDR1 MNHEY, CDR2 SMNVEV (reference sequence). The CDR3 is made up of 14 amino acids. V lost 5 bases, J lost 1 base, and 2 bases stayed unmatched. The CDR3 loop is CASSRQGSNQPQHF. DNA for the CDR3: TGTGCCAGCAGTCGACAGGGCAGCAATCAGCCCCAGCATTTT.

Only a few counts were recorded for this clonotype. V gene TRBV4-3 combines with J gene TRBJ2-1; TRBD1 agrees at 9 bases. This CDR3 region has 16 residues. After removal of 2 bases from V and 6 bases from J, the junction contained 8 bases not matched to a gene. Germline lookup yields CDR1 LGHNA and CDR2 YSLEER. The CDR3 sequence is CASSQLGTGRSNEQFF. CDR3 nucleotides: TGCGCCAGCAGCCAACTTGGGACAGGGAGAAGCAATGAGCAGTTCTTC.

This clonotype was detected only once. CDR3 sequence (DNA): TGTGCCAGCAGGAGGGGTTGGAACACTGAAGCTTTCTTT. Encoded protein: CASRRGWNTEAFF. V usage is TRBV7-8 and J usage is TRBJ1-1; a weak D match, TRBD1 (5 bases). CDR1 and CDR2 from the germline V gene are SGHVS and FQNEAQ. There are 13 residues in the CDR3. V was pared by 6 bases and J by 1 base, with 9 bases between. The entire variable domain, with the rest obtained from reference TRBV7-8 and TRBJ1-1, is as follows: GAGVSQSPRYKVAKRGQDVALRCDPISGHVSLFWYQQALGQGPEFLTYFQNEAQLDKSGLPSDRFFAERPEGSVSTLKIQRTQQEDSAVYLCASRRGWNTEAFFGQGTRLTVV.